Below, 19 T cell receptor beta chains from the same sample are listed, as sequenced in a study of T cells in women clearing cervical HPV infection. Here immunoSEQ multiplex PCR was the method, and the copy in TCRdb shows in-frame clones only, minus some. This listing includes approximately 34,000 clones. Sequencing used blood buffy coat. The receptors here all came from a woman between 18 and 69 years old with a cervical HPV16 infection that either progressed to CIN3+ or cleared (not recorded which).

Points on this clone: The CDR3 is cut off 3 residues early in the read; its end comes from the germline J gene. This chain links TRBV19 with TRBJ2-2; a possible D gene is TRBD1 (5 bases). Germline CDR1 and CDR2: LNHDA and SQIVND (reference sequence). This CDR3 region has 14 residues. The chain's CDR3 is CASLRTSGANVLFF. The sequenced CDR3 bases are TGTGCCAGTCTCCGGACCTCTGGGGCCAACGTG.

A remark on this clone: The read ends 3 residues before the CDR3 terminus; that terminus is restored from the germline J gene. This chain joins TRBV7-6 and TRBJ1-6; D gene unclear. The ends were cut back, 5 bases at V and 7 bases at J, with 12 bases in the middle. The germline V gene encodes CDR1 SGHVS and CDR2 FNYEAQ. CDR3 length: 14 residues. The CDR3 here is CASSEGSQNSPLHF. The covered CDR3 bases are TGTGCCAGCAGCGAAGGGTCCCAAAATTCACCC.

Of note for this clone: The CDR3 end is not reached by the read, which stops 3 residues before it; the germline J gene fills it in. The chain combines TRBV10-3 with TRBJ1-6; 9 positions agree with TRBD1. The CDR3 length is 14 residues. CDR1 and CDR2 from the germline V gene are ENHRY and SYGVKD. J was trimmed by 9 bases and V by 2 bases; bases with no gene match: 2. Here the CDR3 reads CAISEMTGGSPLHF. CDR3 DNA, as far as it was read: TGTGCCATCAGTGAGATGACAGGGGGTTCACCC.

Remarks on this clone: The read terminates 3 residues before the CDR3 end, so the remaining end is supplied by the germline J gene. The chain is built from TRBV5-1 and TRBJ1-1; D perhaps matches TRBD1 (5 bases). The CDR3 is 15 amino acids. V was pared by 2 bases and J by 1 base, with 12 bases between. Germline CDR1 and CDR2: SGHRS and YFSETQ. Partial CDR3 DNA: TGCGCCAGCAGCTTACTCGGGGGAAAGAACACTGAA. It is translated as CASSLLGGKNTE. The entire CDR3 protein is CASSLLGGKNTEAFF.

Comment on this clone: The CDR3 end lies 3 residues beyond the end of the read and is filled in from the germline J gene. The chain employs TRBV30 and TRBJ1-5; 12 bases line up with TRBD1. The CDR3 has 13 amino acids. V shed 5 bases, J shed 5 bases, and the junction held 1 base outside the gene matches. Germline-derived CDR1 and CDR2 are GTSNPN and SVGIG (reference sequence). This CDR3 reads CAWGTGGDQPQHF. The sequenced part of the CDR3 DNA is TGTGCCTGGGGGACAGGGGGCGATCAGCCC.

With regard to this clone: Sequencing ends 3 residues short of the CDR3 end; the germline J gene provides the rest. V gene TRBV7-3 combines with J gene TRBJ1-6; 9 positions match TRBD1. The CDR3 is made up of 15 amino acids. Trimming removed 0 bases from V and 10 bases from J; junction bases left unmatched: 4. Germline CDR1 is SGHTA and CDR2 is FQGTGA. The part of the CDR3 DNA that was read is TGTGCCAGCAGCTTAACGGGACAGGGAGGGTCACCC. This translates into CASSLTGQGGSP. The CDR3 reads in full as CASSLTGQGGSPLHF.

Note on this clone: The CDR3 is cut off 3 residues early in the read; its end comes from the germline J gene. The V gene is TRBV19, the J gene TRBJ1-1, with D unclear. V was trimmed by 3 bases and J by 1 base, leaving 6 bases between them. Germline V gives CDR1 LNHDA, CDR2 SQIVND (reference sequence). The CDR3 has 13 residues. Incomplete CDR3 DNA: TGTGCCAGTAGTATTCCCTCGAACACTGAA. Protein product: CASSIPSNTE. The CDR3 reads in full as CASSIPSNTEAFF.

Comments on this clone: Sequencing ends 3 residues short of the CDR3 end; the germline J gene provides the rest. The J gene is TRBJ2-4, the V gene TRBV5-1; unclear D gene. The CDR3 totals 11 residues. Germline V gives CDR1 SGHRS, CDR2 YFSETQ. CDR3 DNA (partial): TGCGCCAGCAGCTTGGACAGTATT. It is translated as CASSLDSI. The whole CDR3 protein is CASSLDSIQYF.

The sequenced CDR3 bases are TGTGCCAGCAGTGAATCGCAGGGCCTCACTGAA. Its translation: CASSESQGLTE. The whole CDR3 is CASSESQGLTEAFF. The chain has TRBV6-1 and TRBJ1-1; possible D gene TRBD1, 5 bases. The read halts 3 residues ahead of the CDR3 end, with the missing end drawn from the germline J gene. The CDR3 covers 14 residues. Trimming took 2 bases from V and 4 from J, leaving 11 bases between them. Germline V gene data show CDR1 as MNHNS and CDR2 as SASEGT.

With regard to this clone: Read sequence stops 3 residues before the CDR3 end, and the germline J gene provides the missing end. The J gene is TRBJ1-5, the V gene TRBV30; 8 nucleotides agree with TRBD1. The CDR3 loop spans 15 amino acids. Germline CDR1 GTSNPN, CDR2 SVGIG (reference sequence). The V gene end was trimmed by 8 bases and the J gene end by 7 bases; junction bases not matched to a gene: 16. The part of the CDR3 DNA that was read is TGTGCCCTGACAGGGGCCCTTAAGGGAGGACAGCCC. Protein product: CALTGALKGGQP. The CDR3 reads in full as CALTGALKGGQPQHF.

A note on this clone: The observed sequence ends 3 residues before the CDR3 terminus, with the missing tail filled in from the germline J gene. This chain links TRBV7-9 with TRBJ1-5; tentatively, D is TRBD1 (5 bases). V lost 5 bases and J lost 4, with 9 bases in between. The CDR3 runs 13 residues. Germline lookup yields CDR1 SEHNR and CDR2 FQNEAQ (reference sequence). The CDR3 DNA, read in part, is TGTGCCAGCAGCCCACAGGCGAATCAGCCC. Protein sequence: CASSPQANQP. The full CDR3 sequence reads CASSPQANQPQHF.

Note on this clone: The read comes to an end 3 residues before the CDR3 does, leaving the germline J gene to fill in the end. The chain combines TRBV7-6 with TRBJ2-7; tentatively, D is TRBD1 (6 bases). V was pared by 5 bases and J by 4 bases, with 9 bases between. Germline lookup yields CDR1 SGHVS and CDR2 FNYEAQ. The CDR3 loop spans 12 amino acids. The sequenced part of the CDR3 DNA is TGTGCCAGCAGCAGCGGACAGTACGAG. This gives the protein CASSSGQYE. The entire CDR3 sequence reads CASSSGQYEQYF. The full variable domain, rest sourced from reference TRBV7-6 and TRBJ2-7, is GAGVSQSPRYKVTKRGQDVALRCDPISGHVSLYWYRQALGQGPEFLTYFNYEAQQDKSGLPNDRFSAERPEGSISTLTIQRTEQRDSAMYRCASSSGQYEQYFGPGTRLTVT.

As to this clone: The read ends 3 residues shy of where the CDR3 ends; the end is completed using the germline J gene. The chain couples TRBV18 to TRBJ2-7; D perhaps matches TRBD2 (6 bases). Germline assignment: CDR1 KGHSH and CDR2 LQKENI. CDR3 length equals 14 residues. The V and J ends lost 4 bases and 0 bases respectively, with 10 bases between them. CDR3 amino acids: CASSLADSSYEQYF. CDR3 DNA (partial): TGTGCCAGCTCACTAGCGGATAGCTCCTACGAG.

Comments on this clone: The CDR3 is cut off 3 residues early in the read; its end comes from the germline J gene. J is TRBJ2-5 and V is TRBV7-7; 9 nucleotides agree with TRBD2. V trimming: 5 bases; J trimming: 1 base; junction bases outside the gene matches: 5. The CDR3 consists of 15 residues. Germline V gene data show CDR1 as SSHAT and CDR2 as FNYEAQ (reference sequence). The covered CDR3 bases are TGTGCCAGCAGCCCTCGACTAGCGGCCCAAGAGACC. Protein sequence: CASSPRLAAQET. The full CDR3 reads CASSPRLAAQETQYF.

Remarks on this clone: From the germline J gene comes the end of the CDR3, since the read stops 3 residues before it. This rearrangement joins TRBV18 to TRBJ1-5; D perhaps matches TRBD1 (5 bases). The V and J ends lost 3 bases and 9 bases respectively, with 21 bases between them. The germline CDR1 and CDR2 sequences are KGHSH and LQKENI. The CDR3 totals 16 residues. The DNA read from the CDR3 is TGTGCCAGCTCACCGGGTTGGGGCTCGGAAAAATTGCCC. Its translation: CASSPGWGSEKLP. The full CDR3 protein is CASSPGWGSEKLPQHF.

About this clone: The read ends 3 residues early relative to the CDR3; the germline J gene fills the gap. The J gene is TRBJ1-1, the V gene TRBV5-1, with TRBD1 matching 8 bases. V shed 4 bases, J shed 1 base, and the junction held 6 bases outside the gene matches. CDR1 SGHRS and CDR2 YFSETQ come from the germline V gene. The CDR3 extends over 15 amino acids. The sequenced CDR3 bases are TGCGCCAGCAGCCCCGGGACAGGTGGGAACACTGAA. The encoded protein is CASSPGTGGNTE. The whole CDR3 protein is CASSPGTGGNTEAFF.

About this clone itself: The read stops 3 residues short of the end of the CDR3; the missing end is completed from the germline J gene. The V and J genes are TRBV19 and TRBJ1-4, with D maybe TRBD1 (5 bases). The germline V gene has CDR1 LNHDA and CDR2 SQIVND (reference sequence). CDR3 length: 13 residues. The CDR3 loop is CASNVRGNSPLFF. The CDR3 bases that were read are TGTGCCAGTAACGTTCGGGGGAATTCACCA.

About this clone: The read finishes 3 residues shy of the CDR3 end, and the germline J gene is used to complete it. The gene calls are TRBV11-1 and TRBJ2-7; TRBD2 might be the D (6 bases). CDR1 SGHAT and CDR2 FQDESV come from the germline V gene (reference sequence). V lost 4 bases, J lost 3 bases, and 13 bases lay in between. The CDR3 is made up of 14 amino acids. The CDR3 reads CASSSGTYNYEQYF. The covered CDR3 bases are TGTGCCAGCAGCTCCGGGACTTACAACTACGAG.

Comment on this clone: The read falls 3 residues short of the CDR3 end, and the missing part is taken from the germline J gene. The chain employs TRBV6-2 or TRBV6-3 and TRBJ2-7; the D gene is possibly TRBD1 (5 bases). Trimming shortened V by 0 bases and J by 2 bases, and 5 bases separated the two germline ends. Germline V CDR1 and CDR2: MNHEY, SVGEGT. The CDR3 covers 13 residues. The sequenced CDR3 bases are TGTGCCAGCAGTTACTCGGACACCTACGAG. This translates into CASSYSDTYE. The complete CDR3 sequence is CASSYSDTYEQYF.